These T cell receptor beta chains were read from a single sample in a study of spatial heterogeneity in lung cancer. TCRdb ran MiXCR on the 5' RACE reads and lists one entry per CDR3 protein. The table lists a few thousand distinct CDR3 sequences, 16% of them singletons. The input for sequencing was lung tumor tissue, taken at surgery. These receptors were collected from a male donor with early-stage non-small cell lung cancer. Both conserved end residues are part of each CDR3. A D gene is named only where the DNA matches it firmly. Size tells how often a clone was seen (once, few, many) or the class of an expanded clone, and some rows leave it out.

d_call: -
clone_size: -
j_call: TRBJ1-1
v_call: TRBV10-1
cdr3_aa: CASSISGNTEAFF
cdr3_nt: TGCGCCAGCAGTATCTCCGGGAACACTGAAGCTTTCTTT

d_call: TRBD1
clone_size: medium-sized
j_call: TRBJ2-2
v_call: TRBV7-3
cdr3_aa: CASSHNRGQSHANTGELFF
cdr3_nt: TGTGCCAGCAGCCACAACAGGGGCCAAAGTCACGCGAACACCGGGGAGCTGTTTTTT

d_call: -
clone_size: medium-sized
j_call: TRBJ1-2
v_call: TRBV20-1
cdr3_aa: CSAISGANNYGYTF
cdr3_nt: TGCAGTGCGATATCCGGGGCCAACAACTATGGCTACACCTTC

d_call: TRBD2
clone_size: medium-sized
j_call: TRBJ2-2
v_call: TRBV27
cdr3_aa: CASKGLAGNANTGELFF
cdr3_nt: TGTGCCAGCAAAGGACTAGCGGGGAACGCGAACACCGGGGAGCTGTTTTTT

d_call: TRBD1
clone_size: -
j_call: TRBJ2-1
v_call: TRBV5-1
cdr3_aa: CASSLQGAGNEQFF
cdr3_nt: TGCGCCAGCAGCTTACAGGGGGCAGGGAATGAGCAGTTCTTC

d_call: -
clone_size: medium-sized
j_call: TRBJ1-3
v_call: TRBV7-9
cdr3_aa: CASSLGGVRRNTIYF
cdr3_nt: TGTGCCAGCAGCTTAGGGGGGGTTCGGAGAAACACCATATATTTT

d_call: -
clone_size: -
j_call: TRBJ2-7
v_call: TRBV2
cdr3_aa: CASSGSAATPGSYEQYF
cdr3_nt: TGTGCCAGCAGTGGTTCAGCAGCGACCCCCGGCTCCTACGAGCAGTACTTC

d_call: TRBD1
clone_size: medium-sized
j_call: TRBJ1-2
v_call: TRBV20-1
cdr3_aa: CSAPGTGGEGYTF
cdr3_nt: TGCAGTGCCCCCGGGACAGGGGGCGAGGGCTACACCTTC

d_call: TRBD1
clone_size: many
j_call: TRBJ2-1
v_call: TRBV15
cdr3_aa: CATSRDYNPPTGTEQFF
cdr3_nt: TGTGCCACCAGCAGAGATTACAACCCGCCGACAGGGACTGAGCAGTTCTTC

d_call: -
clone_size: medium-sized
j_call: TRBJ2-3
v_call: TRBV7-6
cdr3_aa: CASSWTASTDTQYF
cdr3_nt: TGTGCCAGCAGCTGGACAGCTAGCACAGATACGCAGTATTTT

d_call: -
clone_size: medium-sized
j_call: TRBJ2-2
v_call: TRBV7-2
cdr3_aa: CASSLGSTASTGELFF
cdr3_nt: TGTGCCAGCAGCTTAGGGTCTACAGCGAGCACCGGGGAGCTGTTTTTT

d_call: -
clone_size: few
j_call: TRBJ2-5
v_call: TRBV30
cdr3_aa: CASRLGPETQYF
cdr3_nt: TGTGCCTCTAGGTTGGGGCCTGAGACCCAGTACTTC

d_call: -
clone_size: -
j_call: TRBJ2-4
v_call: TRBV12-3/TRBV12-4
cdr3_aa: CASRADTGSKNIQYF
cdr3_nt: TGTGCCAGCAGAGCGGATACAGGTTCCAAAAACATTCAGTACTTC

d_call: TRBD1
clone_size: -
j_call: TRBJ1-6
v_call: TRBV4-1
cdr3_aa: CASSRTGGSYNSPLHF
cdr3_nt: TGCGCCAGCAGCCGCACAGGGGGTTCCTATAATTCACCCCTCCACTTT

d_call: -
clone_size: medium-sized
j_call: TRBJ2-5
v_call: TRBV7-2
cdr3_aa: CASSSYGETQYF
cdr3_nt: TGTGCCAGCAGCTCGTACGGCGAGACCCAGTACTTC

d_call: TRBD2
clone_size: medium-sized
j_call: TRBJ2-7
v_call: TRBV12-3/TRBV12-4
cdr3_aa: CASWGGFDEQYF
cdr3_nt: TGTGCCAGTTGGGGGGGGTTCGACGAGCAGTACTTC

d_call: TRBD1
clone_size: -
j_call: TRBJ2-1
v_call: TRBV20-1
cdr3_aa: CSASDRADNEQFF
cdr3_nt: TGCAGTGCGTCGGACAGGGCCGACAATGAGCAGTTCTTC

d_call: -
clone_size: medium-sized
j_call: TRBJ1-5
v_call: TRBV27
cdr3_aa: CASSLSFGEGQPQHF
cdr3_nt: TGTGCCAGCAGTTTATCGTTCGGGGAGGGTCAGCCCCAGCATTTT

d_call: TRBD1
clone_size: medium-sized
j_call: TRBJ2-5
v_call: TRBV29-1
cdr3_aa: CSVGGTGQETQYF
cdr3_nt: TGCAGCGTGGGCGGGACAGGTCAAGAGACCCAGTACTTC

d_call: -
clone_size: many
j_call: TRBJ2-1
v_call: TRBV6-1
cdr3_aa: CASSEEGYEQFF
cdr3_nt: TGTGCCAGCAGTGAAGAGGGCTATGAGCAGTTCTTC

d_call: -
clone_size: medium-sized
j_call: TRBJ2-5
v_call: TRBV10-3
cdr3_aa: CAISLEGGKETQYF
cdr3_nt: TGTGCCATCAGTCTAGAGGGGGGTAAAGAGACCCAGTACTTC

d_call: TRBD1
clone_size: many
j_call: TRBJ2-7
v_call: TRBV6-5
cdr3_aa: CASSRTGGRYEQYF
cdr3_nt: TGTGCCAGCAGTCGGACAGGTGGAAGGTACGAGCAGTACTTC

d_call: TRBD1
clone_size: medium-sized
j_call: TRBJ1-2
v_call: TRBV18
cdr3_aa: CASSAGTGGGYTF
cdr3_nt: TGTGCCAGCTCAGCCGGGACAGGGGGAGGCTACACCTTC

d_call: TRBD2
clone_size: medium-sized
j_call: TRBJ2-3
v_call: TRBV5-6
cdr3_aa: CASSPAGGAVDTQYF
cdr3_nt: TGTGCCAGCAGCCCCGCCGGGGGGGCGGTAGATACGCAGTATTTT

d_call: -
clone_size: few
j_call: TRBJ1-6
v_call: TRBV20-1
cdr3_aa: CSARGTSDSPLHF
cdr3_nt: TGCAGTGCTAGAGGGACGTCGGATTCACCCCTCCACTTT

d_call: -
clone_size: medium-sized
j_call: TRBJ1-1
v_call: TRBV12-3/TRBV12-4
cdr3_aa: CASSFSNINTEAFF
cdr3_nt: TGTGCCAGCAGTTTTTCGAATATTAACACTGAAGCTTTCTTT

d_call: TRBD2
clone_size: -
j_call: TRBJ2-3
v_call: TRBV29-1
cdr3_aa: CSGTLAGSTDTQYF
cdr3_nt: TGCAGCGGCACACTAGCGGGTAGCACAGATACGCAGTATTTT

d_call: -
clone_size: medium-sized
j_call: TRBJ2-7
v_call: TRBV27
cdr3_aa: CASSRDRKYEQYF
cdr3_nt: TGTGCCAGCTCTAGGGACCGAAAGTACGAGCAGTACTTC

d_call: -
clone_size: few
j_call: TRBJ1-3
v_call: TRBV9
cdr3_aa: CASSVATGSGNTIYF
cdr3_nt: TGTGCCAGCAGCGTAGCTACAGGCTCTGGAAACACCATATATTTT

d_call: TRBD2
clone_size: many
j_call: TRBJ2-3
v_call: TRBV7-8
cdr3_aa: CASSSGLAGAGDTQYF
cdr3_nt: TGTGCCAGCAGCTCGGGACTAGCGGGGGCGGGGGATACGCAGTATTTT

d_call: -
clone_size: medium-sized
j_call: TRBJ1-2
v_call: TRBV7-9
cdr3_aa: CASSPGVSYGYTF
cdr3_nt: TGTGCCAGCAGCCCAGGGGTCTCCTATGGCTACACCTTC

d_call: TRBD1
clone_size: few
j_call: TRBJ2-7
v_call: TRBV19
cdr3_aa: CASSRRGQVGKGYEQYF
cdr3_nt: TGTGCCAGTAGTAGGCGGGGACAGGTTGGTAAGGGCTACGAGCAGTACTTC

d_call: TRBD1
clone_size: few
j_call: TRBJ1-2
v_call: TRBV6-5
cdr3_aa: CASSEAGGMSANYGYTF
cdr3_nt: TGTGCCAGCAGCGAGGCAGGGGGCATGTCAGCTAACTATGGCTACACCTTC

d_call: TRBD2
clone_size: -
j_call: TRBJ2-2
v_call: TRBV5-4
cdr3_aa: CASSSRTSGLTGELFF
cdr3_nt: TGTGCCAGCAGCTCTAGGACTAGCGGACTCACCGGGGAGCTGTTTTTT

d_call: -
clone_size: medium-sized
j_call: TRBJ2-7
v_call: TRBV14
cdr3_aa: CASSSPSDSNYEQYF
cdr3_nt: TGTGCCAGCAGCTCCCCATCGGACAGTAACTACGAGCAGTACTTC

d_call: -
clone_size: medium-sized
j_call: TRBJ2-5
v_call: TRBV5-8
cdr3_aa: CASSPRGSETQYF
cdr3_nt: TGTGCCAGCAGCCCACGGGGGTCAGAGACCCAGTACTTC

d_call: -
clone_size: medium-sized
j_call: TRBJ2-5
v_call: TRBV6-6
cdr3_aa: CASNHDRQETQYF
cdr3_nt: TGTGCCAGCAATCATGACAGACAAGAGACCCAGTACTTC

d_call: -
clone_size: medium-sized
j_call: TRBJ1-2
v_call: TRBV18
cdr3_aa: CASSPVGGERYTF
cdr3_nt: TGTGCCAGCTCACCGGTAGGAGGGGAACGCTACACCTTC

d_call: TRBD1
clone_size: medium-sized
j_call: TRBJ2-2
v_call: TRBV28
cdr3_aa: CASSTGQGARTGELFF
cdr3_nt: TGTGCCAGCAGTACGGGACAGGGGGCGCGGACCGGGGAGCTGTTTTTT

d_call: TRBD2
clone_size: medium-sized
j_call: TRBJ2-5
v_call: TRBV5-1
cdr3_aa: CASSRTGGEGQETQYF
cdr3_nt: TGCGCCAGCAGCCGGACGGGGGGAGAGGGCCAAGAGACCCAGTACTTC

d_call: -
clone_size: medium-sized
j_call: TRBJ2-3
v_call: TRBV9
cdr3_aa: CASSVVPGLTDTQYF
cdr3_nt: TGTGCCAGCAGCGTAGTGCCGGGGCTCACAGATACGCAGTATTTT

d_call: -
clone_size: medium-sized
j_call: TRBJ2-7
v_call: TRBV20-1
cdr3_aa: CSARDLRRSSYEQYF
cdr3_nt: TGCAGTGCTAGAGATCTCAGGAGGAGCTCCTACGAGCAGTACTTC

d_call: TRBD1
clone_size: medium-sized
j_call: TRBJ2-7
v_call: TRBV28
cdr3_aa: CASSTGQKIYEQYF
cdr3_nt: TGTGCCAGCAGTACGGGACAGAAGATCTACGAGCAGTACTTC

d_call: -
clone_size: few
j_call: TRBJ2-1
v_call: TRBV20-1
cdr3_aa: CSASLRAPSYNEQFF
cdr3_nt: TGCAGTGCTAGCTTGCGGGCCCCCTCCTACAATGAGCAGTTCTTC

d_call: -
clone_size: many
j_call: TRBJ1-2
v_call: TRBV11-2
cdr3_aa: CASSRQSILHGYTF
cdr3_nt: TGTGCCAGCAGCCGACAGAGTATACTTCATGGCTACACCTTC

d_call: -
clone_size: -
j_call: TRBJ2-5
v_call: TRBV19
cdr3_aa: CASSIPGSQETQYF
cdr3_nt: TGTGCCAGTAGTATCCCAGGGTCCCAAGAGACCCAGTACTTC

d_call: TRBD2
clone_size: medium-sized
j_call: TRBJ2-3
v_call: TRBV7-6
cdr3_aa: CASSLASGRGPDTQYF
cdr3_nt: TGTGCCAGCAGCTTGGCGAGCGGGAGAGGCCCAGATACGCAGTATTTT

d_call: -
clone_size: medium-sized
j_call: TRBJ1-2
v_call: TRBV19
cdr3_aa: CASSRSYGYTF
cdr3_nt: TGTGCCAGTAGTAGGAGCTATGGCTACACCTTC

d_call: -
clone_size: many
j_call: TRBJ2-2
v_call: TRBV6-5
cdr3_aa: CASSYSYQGSTGELFF
cdr3_nt: TGTGCCAGCAGTTACTCTTACCAGGGTTCGACCGGGGAGCTGTTTTTT

d_call: TRBD1
clone_size: medium-sized
j_call: TRBJ2-5
v_call: TRBV20-1
cdr3_aa: CSARDGTGGRETQYF
cdr3_nt: TGCAGTGCTAGAGACGGGACAGGGGGCAGGGAGACCCAGTACTTC

d_call: TRBD1
clone_size: medium-sized
j_call: TRBJ2-7
v_call: TRBV10-3
cdr3_aa: CAISGGQWGEQYF
cdr3_nt: TGTGCCATCAGTGGGGGACAGTGGGGAGAGCAGTACTTC

d_call: TRBD2
clone_size: medium-sized
j_call: TRBJ2-1
v_call: TRBV9
cdr3_aa: CASSVGVSGMTYNEQFF
cdr3_nt: TGTGCCAGCAGCGTAGGTGTGAGCGGGATGACTTACAATGAGCAGTTCTTC

d_call: -
clone_size: -
j_call: TRBJ2-7
v_call: TRBV29-1
cdr3_aa: CSVEAGVGHEQYF
cdr3_nt: TGCAGCGTTGAAGCGGGAGTCGGCCACGAGCAGTACTTC

d_call: -
clone_size: -
j_call: TRBJ2-1
v_call: TRBV24-1
cdr3_aa: CATSDPEPDVGNEQFF
cdr3_nt: TGTGCCACCAGTGACCCAGAACCCGATGTGGGGAATGAGCAGTTCTTC

d_call: -
clone_size: -
j_call: TRBJ1-5
v_call: TRBV5-1
cdr3_aa: CASSLDGGSNQPQHF
cdr3_nt: TGCGCCAGCAGCCTGGACGGCGGTAGCAATCAGCCCCAGCATTTT

d_call: TRBD1
clone_size: medium-sized
j_call: TRBJ1-4
v_call: TRBV20-1
cdr3_aa: CSARNDRGNEKLFF
cdr3_nt: TGCAGTGCTAGAAACGACAGGGGGAATGAAAAACTGTTTTTT

d_call: -
clone_size: -
j_call: TRBJ2-5
v_call: TRBV4-3
cdr3_aa: CASSQALGTETQYF
cdr3_nt: TGCGCCAGCAGCCAAGCCCTGGGGACGGAGACCCAGTACTTC

d_call: -
clone_size: few
j_call: TRBJ2-5
v_call: TRBV6-8
cdr3_aa: CASSYSRHARSSGETQYF
cdr3_nt: TGTGCCAGCAGTTACTCGCGACATGCACGCTCCTCTGGCGAGACCCAGTACTTC

d_call: -
clone_size: -
j_call: TRBJ2-7
v_call: TRBV6-1
cdr3_aa: CASRGFGGYEQYF
cdr3_nt: TGTGCCAGCAGGGGGTTTGGCGGCTACGAGCAGTACTTC